A single sample is the source of the 27 T cell receptor beta chains below, sequenced in a study of control samples from healthy donors and cancer patients. The data were produced by immunoSEQ multiplex PCR, yet TCRdb's version contains in-frame clones alone and is incomplete. In the table there are 150,000 or so clones, around 94% of which are singletons. The sequencing sample was made of PBMCs. These receptors all come from a man in his 60s with colorectal cancer.

As concerns this clone: This CDR3 is also generated by other DNA sequences in the sample. This chain connects TRBV5-4 to TRBJ1-2, with 7 bases identical to TRBD1. Trimming cost V 0 bases and J 1 base; bases outside gene matches: 0. Germline CDR1 is SGHNT and CDR2 is YYREEE (reference sequence). This CDR3 has 14 amino acids. The CDR3 loop is CASSLGQGNYGYTF. CDR3 DNA sequence: TGTGCCAGCAGCTTGGGACAGGGTAACTATGGCTACACCTTC.

This clone was seen a single time. This chain links TRBV19 with TRBJ1-5; a weak D match, TRBD1 (6 bases). The V and J ends lost 3 bases and 3 bases respectively, with 15 bases between them. The length of the CDR3 is 16 residues. Per germline, CDR1 LNHDA and CDR2 SQIVND (reference sequence). The DNA of the CDR3 is TGTGCCAGTAGTATGCGGGGGGCAGGGATCAATCAGCCCCAGCATTTT. Protein sequence: CASSMRGAGINQPQHF.

The genes are TRBV10-3 and TRBJ2-5; 9 nucleotides match TRBD1. The CDR3 has 15 residues. V was clipped by 5 bases and J by 2 bases; unmatched bases: 6. Looked up from germline, CDR1 is ENHRY and CDR2 is SYGVKD. CDR3 amino acids: CAISPGTGHQETQYF. CDR3 coding DNA: TGTGCCATCAGTCCCGGGACAGGGCATCAAGAGACCCAGTACTTC.

Notes on this clone: The missing conserved phenylalanine or tryptophan at the end of this CDR3 makes a read error likely. It is unclear where the CDR3 begins or ends on the DNA, so no DNA is shown, and the CDR3 is as TCRdb lists it. The chain joins TRBV12-3 or TRBV12-4 to TRBJ2-7; the table's D gene call, TRBD1, was not cross checked with the DNA. The CDR3 is 12 residues long, counting both termini. The CDR3 reads CASSLWDDRPQI.

The rearrangement uses TRBV6-5 and TRBJ2-5, with D tentatively TRBD2 (7 bases). Trimming shortened V by 7 bases and J by 5 bases, and 14 bases separated the two germline ends. The germline CDR1 and CDR2 sequences are MNHEY and SVGAGI. The CDR3 is 13 amino acids. CDR3 in DNA: TGTGCCAGCATGGACAGCGGGGTGGAGACCCAGTACTTC. Its translation: CASMDSGVETQYF.

This clone was seen a few times. The chain is built from TRBV25-1 and TRBJ2-2; maybe TRBD1 (6 bases). CDR1 MGHDK and CDR2 SYGVNS come from the germline V gene. The ends were cut back, 2 bases at V and 5 bases at J, with 12 bases in the middle. There are 15 residues in the CDR3. The CDR3 DNA is TGTGCCAGCAGTGAAAAATTAGGGGGAACCGGGGAGCTGTTTTTT. It yields the protein CASSEKLGGTGELFF.

The chain links TRBV6-6 to TRBJ1-4; D unresolved. Germline CDR1 MNHNY, CDR2 SVGAGI (reference sequence). Trimming left V 5 bases short and J 8 bases short, with 27 bases between. CDR3 length: 18 residues. For the CDR3, the DNA is TGTGCCAGCAGTCCCTCGATCATACTTGGGAGACCCCCCGAAAAACTGTTTTTT. Its translation is CASSPSIILGRPPEKLFF.

The chain has TRBV19 and TRBJ1-2; the match to TRBD1 covers 10 bases. This CDR3 is built from 15 residues. Germline V gives CDR1 LNHDA, CDR2 SQIVND (reference sequence). V gave up 6 bases and J gave up 4 bases; unmatched junction bases: 8. CDR3 sequence reads: CASSTGTGDTYGYTF. In DNA form, the CDR3 reads TGTGCCAGTAGCACTGGGACAGGGGACACCTATGGCTACACCTTC.

V is TRBV7-9 and J is TRBJ2-3; 9 nucleotides line up with TRBD1. Germline CDR1 reads SEHNR; CDR2 reads FQNEAQ (reference sequence). The CDR3 extends over 16 amino acids. J was trimmed by 2 bases and V by 5 bases; bases with no gene match: 8. The CDR3 bases are TGTGCCAGCAGCGTGGGACAGGGAGTGTTCACAGATACGCAGTATTTT. Residues: CASSVGQGVFTDTQYF.

The rearrangement joins TRBV5-1 to TRBJ1-1; possibly TRBD1 for D (6 bases). The V gene's germline CDR1 is SGHRS and CDR2 YFSETQ. The CDR3 has 15 residues. V lost 2 bases to trimming and J lost 1 base, with 12 bases between them. In DNA form, the CDR3 reads TGCGCCAGCAGCTTAGGGGGGGTCGAGAACACTGAAGCTTTCTTT. It translates to CASSLGGVENTEAFF.

The chain uses TRBV12-3 or TRBV12-4 and TRBJ1-1; 7 positions agree with TRBD1. V was pared by 6 bases and J by 8 bases, with 6 bases of the junction left unmatched. This CDR3 has 12 residues. Here the CDR3 DNA reads TGTGCCAGCAGCAGACAGGGAATAGAAGCTTTCTTT. Translation gives CASSRQGIEAFF.

This chain joins TRBV4-1 and TRBJ2-4, with D perhaps TRBD2 (6 bases). Germline loops: CDR1 MGHRA, CDR2 YSYEKL. This CDR3 spans 18 amino acids. Trimming took off 1 base at V and 0 bases at J, with 16 bases between the two ends. The CDR3 bases are TGCGCCAGCAGCCAAGGGGACGGGCGGGGTCTAGCCAAAAACATTCAGTACTTC. Protein: CASSQGDGRGLAKNIQYF.

The count of this clone is one. V usage is TRBV14 and J usage is TRBJ2-2; weak D call: TRBD2 (5 bases). This CDR3 is 17 amino acids long. Germline V gives CDR1 SGHDN, CDR2 FVKESK. Trimming shortened V by 0 bases and J by 5 bases, and 16 bases separated the two germline ends. CDR3 nucleotide sequence: TGTGCCAGCAGCCAAGACCTGGACTCCCCCGGGACCGGGGAGCTGTTTTTT. Protein sequence: CASSQDLDSPGTGELFF. Full variable domain (outside the CDR3, taken from reference TRBV14 and TRBJ2-2): EAGVTQFPSHSVIEKGQTVTLRCDPISGHDNLYWYRRVMGKEIKFLLHFVKESKQDESGMPNNRFLAERTGGTYSTLKVQPAELEDSGVYFCASSQDLDSPGTGELFFGEGSRLTVL.

CDR3 coding DNA: TGTGCCAGCAGTGCACAGAGGGGTTCCGGGGAGCTGTTTTTT. This translates into CASSAQRGSGELFF. This chain connects TRBV25-1 to TRBJ2-2; D tentatively reads TRBD1 or TRBD2 (5 bases each). Between the trimmed V and J ends, which lost 4 bases and 6 bases, there was a span of 12 bases. From germline, CDR1 is MGHDK and CDR2 SYGVNS. This CDR3 is 14 amino acids long.

The V call is TRBV19, the J call TRBJ2-3; either TRBD1 or TRBD2 may fit D (5 bases each). The CDR3 has 13 residues. The V and J ends lost 10 bases and 6 bases respectively, with 17 bases between them. The germline V gene encodes CDR1 LNHDA and CDR2 SQIVND (reference sequence). The DNA for the CDR3 is TGTGCCACCCGACCGCCGGGGACGGATACGCAGTATTTT. This translates into CATRPPGTDTQYF.

This chain connects TRBV6-1 to TRBJ1-4, with D possibly being TRBD1 (6 bases). The V gene lost 2 bases and the J gene lost 7 bases, with 14 bases spanning the gap. The CDR3 is made up of 15 amino acids. Germline CDR1 MNHNS, CDR2 SASEGT. This CDR3 is CASSEMGAIGEKLFF. The CDR3 DNA follows: TGTGCCAGCAGTGAAATGGGGGCAATTGGTGAAAAACTGTTTTTT.

The chain recombines TRBV2 with TRBJ2-3; tentative D call: TRBD1 (6 bases). This CDR3 is 14 amino acids long. Germline V gene lookup returns CDR1 SNHLY and CDR2 FYNNEI. With 3 bases removed from V and 1 base from J, the gap between germline ends came to 8 bases. This CDR3 reads CASSEAGGTDTQYF. Written as DNA, the CDR3 is TGTGCCAGCAGTGAGGCAGGGGGCACAGATACGCAGTATTTT. The full variable domain, completed using reference TRBV2 and TRBJ2-3, is EPEVTQTPSHQVTQMGQEVILRCVPISNHLYFYWYRQILGQKVEFLVSFYNNEISEKSEIFDDQFSVERPDGSNFTLKIRSTKLEDSAMYFCASSEAGGTDTQYFGPGTRLTVL.

The count of this clone is one. V gene TRBV5-8 combines with J gene TRBJ1-4, with 9 bases lining up with TRBD1. CDR3 length equals 15 residues. Per germline, CDR1 SGHTS and CDR2 YDEGEE. V dropped 3 bases and J dropped 7; count of bases not matched to a gene: 7. The CDR3 spells CASSSRDRASEKLFF. DNA of the CDR3: TGTGCCAGCAGCTCAAGGGACAGGGCTAGTGAAAAACTGTTTTTT.

Only one count was recorded for this clone. The chain uses TRBV11-2 and TRBJ2-7; D tentatively fits TRBD1 or TRBD2 (7 bases each). Germline CDR1 and CDR2: SGHAT and FQNNGV. The CDR3 spans 14 residues. Trimming took 3 bases from V and 4 from J, leaving 13 bases between them. The CDR3 DNA sequence: TGTGCCAGCAGCTTCGGCAGGGGGGGGTACGAGCAGTACTTC. This sequence encodes CASSFGRGGYEQYF.

The CDR3 DNA reads TGTGCCAGCAGTCTACAGGGGGATGGCACTGAAGCTTTCTTT. Translating gives CASSLQGDGTEAFF. The chain has TRBV2 and TRBJ1-1; 8 bases line up with TRBD1. V trimming: 5 bases; J trimming: 4 bases; junction bases outside the gene matches: 6. CDR1 is SNHLY and CDR2 is FYNNEI in the germline V gene. The CDR3 consists of 14 residues.

This clone was found a few times. CDR3 nucleotides: TGCAGCGTTGAATATAAGAGACCGGGGGTACGGGAGTATGGCTACACCTTC. Protein: CSVEYKRPGVREYGYTF. The V gene is TRBV29-1, the J gene TRBJ1-2, with D possibly matching TRBD1 (5 bases). CDR3 length equals 17 residues. Trimming stripped 2 bases from V and 5 bases from J, with 24 bases between. In germline, CDR1 is SQVTM, CDR2 ANQGSEA.

A few counts support this clone. The chain carries TRBV10-2 and TRBJ2-7; no clear D. V dropped 7 bases and J dropped 3 bases, with 7 bases sitting between them. The CDR3 contains 11 residues. Germline lookup yields CDR1 WSHSY and CDR2 SAAADI. CDR3 nucleotides: TGCGCCAGCACCCTTCTCTACGAGCAGTACTTC. Protein sequence: CASTLLYEQYF.

V gene TRBV5-6 combines with J gene TRBJ1-3; 7 positions match TRBD1. The CDR3 spans 17 residues. In germline, CDR1 is SGHDT, CDR2 YYEEEE. The junction had 10 bases not matched to a gene; V was cut back by 2 bases and J by 2 bases. Written as DNA, the CDR3 is TGTGCCAGCAGCTTCGGGGGACTACAGGGGACTGGAAACACCATATATTTT. It specifies CASSFGGLQGTGNTIYF.

The chain uses TRBV7-2 and TRBJ2-5; tentatively, D is TRBD1 or TRBD2 (5 bases each). The germline V and J ends were trimmed by 1 base and 4 bases, with 16 bases remaining between them. In germline, CDR1 is SGHTA, CDR2 FQGNSA. This CDR3 spans 16 amino acids. The CDR3 sequence is CASSLVAERTLETQYF. CDR3 DNA: TGTGCCAGCAGCTTAGTCGCAGAGCGGACATTAGAGACCCAGTACTTC.

J is TRBJ2-7 and V is TRBV5-1; TRBD1 matches 11 bases. This CDR3 has 16 amino acids. Germline assignment: CDR1 SGHRS and CDR2 YFSETQ. V was pared by 4 bases and J by 1 base, with 7 bases of the junction left unmatched. For the CDR3, the DNA is TGCGCCAGCAGCAGCGGGACAGGGGGAGGATCCTACGAGCAGTACTTC. It yields the protein CASSSGTGGGSYEQYF.

The rearrangement links TRBV4-3 to TRBJ1-5, with 11 bases that match TRBD1. Germline-derived CDR1 and CDR2 are LGHNA and YSLEER. Trimming took 3 bases from V and 3 from J; bases not matched to a gene: 10. The CDR3 is 18 residues long. The CDR3 here is CASSHQGQGAVLNQPQHF. CDR3 sequence (DNA): TGCGCCAGCAGCCACCAAGGACAGGGGGCCGTACTCAATCAGCCCCAGCATTTT.

This clone has only one observation. The chain links TRBV23-1 to TRBJ2-5, with D possibly being TRBD2 (6 bases). TRBV23-1 is an ORF, and what it does is uncertain. The CDR3 loop spans 14 amino acids. V lost 11 bases and J lost 4, with 20 bases in between. The CDR3 sequence is CAPLGRGDGETQYF. CDR3 nucleotide sequence: TGCGCCCCTCTAGGGCGGGGAGACGGAGAGACCCAGTACTTC.